The 25 T cell receptor beta chains listed next were all sequenced from one sample in a study of low-dose radiotherapy and immunotherapy resistance in tumors. Alpha- and beta-chain coverage of first-strand cDNA came from TRAV- and TRBV-specific primers. The TCRs were subjected to amplification over 20 PCR cycles employing a constant-region primer in conjunction with a V-primer adapter. TCRdb reprocessed the reads with MiXCR, giving one entry per CDR3 protein. This sample carries tens of thousands of distinct CDR3 sequences, approximately 17% of them seen once, and the ten largest clones take around 6.3%. Specified time point: before trial treatment. Sequenced material: PBMCs, taken before treatment. The receptors were gathered from a male donor with prostate cancer.

This clonotype was detected many times. The chain carries TRBV7-2 and TRBJ2-3, with 7 bases lining up with TRBD1. The CDR3 length is 14 residues. The germline V gene encodes CDR1 SGHTA and CDR2 FQGNSA. V lost 5 bases, J lost 6 bases, and 8 bases stayed unmatched. CDR3 DNA: TGTGCCAGCAGCCTCGGGGACAGCCGGGATACGCAGTATTTT. This translates into CASSLGDSRDTQYF.

The table lists this clonotype with many counts. The CDR3 protein is CASRGTSWGLTDTQYF. The CDR3 region has the DNA TGTGCCAGCAGGGGGACTAGCTGGGGGCTCACAGATACGCAGTATTTT. V and J are TRBV28 and TRBJ2-3, with 9 positions matching TRBD2. Trimming took 6 bases from V and 2 from J; bases not matched to a gene: 9. CDR1 and CDR2 from the germline V gene are MDHEN and SYDVKM. The CDR3 spans 16 residues. The full variable domain, rest sourced from reference TRBV28 and TRBJ2-3, is DVKVTQSSRYLVKRTGEKVFLECVQDMDHENMFWYRQDPGLGLRLIYFSYDVKMKEKGDIPEGYSVSREKKERFSLILESASTNQTSMYLCASRGTSWGLTDTQYFGPGTRLTVL.

In its sample, this clonotype was seen many times. V usage is TRBV4-2 and J usage is TRBJ2-5; 16 bases are a match to TRBD2. CDR1 is LGHNA, CDR2 YNFKEQ, per germline. The CDR3 sequence is 17 residues long. The ends lost 3 bases at V and 1 base at J; junction bases unmatched: 2. The CDR3 bases are TGTGCCAGCAGCCACGGGACTAGCGGGGGGGCCCAAGAGACCCAGTACTTC. Amino acids: CASSHGTSGGAQETQYF.

This clonotype occurred many times. The chain has TRBV5-1 and TRBJ2-1; D gene uncertain. V was trimmed by 0 bases and J by 3 bases, leaving 10 bases between them. Germline CDR1 is SGHRS and CDR2 is YFSETQ. The CDR3 has 15 residues. The CDR3 reads CASSLEDRRYNEQFF. CDR3 sequence (DNA): TGCGCCAGCAGCTTGGAGGACCGCCGCTACAATGAGCAGTTCTTC.

Many counts were recorded for this clonotype. The chain employs TRBV14 and TRBJ2-5, with D possibly TRBD2 on 5 matching bases. V gave up 3 bases and J gave up 3 bases, with 11 bases separating them. The CDR3 is made up of 14 amino acids. CDR1 is SGHDN, CDR2 FVKESK, per germline. The CDR3 DNA sequence: TGTGCCAGCAGCCAGTTGGACTCCGAAGAGACCCAGTACTTC. Its translation is CASSQLDSEETQYF.

This clonotype was seen many times. This chain connects TRBV5-6 to TRBJ2-1, with 7 bases fitting TRBD2. The CDR3 extends over 15 amino acids. V shed 0 bases, J shed 7 bases, and the junction held 7 bases outside the gene matches. Germline CDR1 SGHDT, CDR2 YYEEEE. The CDR3 coding sequence is TGTGCCAGCAGCTTGGTACCGGGAGGAATAAATGAGCAGTTCTTC. Residues: CASSLVPGGINEQFF.

The table lists this clonotype with many counts. The V call is TRBV24-1, the J call TRBJ1-5; TRBD1 agrees at 7 bases. The CDR3 is 16 amino acids. From germline, CDR1 is KGHDR and CDR2 SFDVKD. V lost 3 bases, J lost 6 bases, and 10 bases stayed unmatched. The CDR3 DNA reads as TGTGCCACCAGTGATCGACAGGGTACCCCGGGTCAGCCCCAGCATTTT. As protein: CATSDRQGTPGQPQHF.

This clonotype came up many times. The genes are TRBV6-2 or TRBV6-3 and TRBJ1-2, with TRBD1 as a possible D gene (6 bases). V lost 6 bases and J 2 bases, leaving 13 bases between the germline ends. Looked up from germline, CDR1 is MNHEY and CDR2 is SVGEGT. This CDR3 region has 14 residues. Here the CDR3 reads CASRYQGQNYGYTF. In nucleotides, the CDR3 is TGTGCCAGCAGATACCAAGGACAGAACTATGGCTACACCTTC.

The sample holds a few counts of this clonotype. The chain combines TRBV2 with TRBJ2-5; no firm D call. CDR3 length: 11 amino acids. The germline V gene encodes CDR1 SNHLY and CDR2 FYNNEI. Trimming took off 5 bases at V and 5 bases at J, with 6 bases between the two ends. CDR3 sequence: CASSSYETQYF. The CDR3 nucleotides read TGTGCCAGCAGTTCGTATGAGACCCAGTACTTC.

This clonotype was counted a few times. V and J are TRBV6-4 and TRBJ2-5, with 8 bases matching TRBD2. J was trimmed by 4 bases and V by 0 bases; bases with no gene match: 4. CDR1 is MRHNA and CDR2 is SNTAGT in the germline V gene. This CDR3 comprises 15 residues. CDR3 protein: CASSDSGRAGETQYF. The CDR3 DNA follows: TGTGCCAGCAGTGACTCCGGGAGGGCCGGAGAGACCCAGTACTTC.

This sequence joins TRBV28 and TRBJ2-7, with D possibly TRBD1 on 6 matching bases. The V end lost 6 bases, the J end lost 2 bases, and 17 bases lay between the germline ends. Per germline, CDR1 MDHEN and CDR2 SYDVKM. The CDR3 contains 15 residues. The DNA for the CDR3 is TGTGCCAGCAGCCTCGACAGGCTGACAACCTACGAGCAGTACTTC. This sequence encodes CASSLDRLTTYEQYF.

To note about this clonotype: A read error is the likely source, as a far larger clone sits one nucleotide away. The J gene is TRBJ2-1, the V gene TRBV21-1; the table assigns TRBD2, which was not confirmed against the DNA. TRBV21-1 is a pseudogene. The CDR3 length is 18 residues. This CDR3 reads CASSKRTSGRVSYNEQFF. CDR3 in DNA: TGTGCCAGCAGCAAAAGGACTAGCGGGAGAGTGTCCTACAATGAGCAGTTCTTC.

This chain joins TRBV7-9 and TRBJ2-3; 8 nucleotides line up with TRBD2. The CDR3 spans 15 residues. Losses at the gene ends were 3 bases for V and 0 bases for J; bases not matched to a gene: 2. Germline loops: CDR1 SEHNR, CDR2 FQNEAQ (reference sequence). CDR3 loop: CASSFSGASTDTQYF. The CDR3 coding sequence is TGTGCCAGCAGCTTTAGCGGGGCTAGCACAGATACGCAGTATTTT.

In its sample, this clonotype was seen many times. The gene calls are TRBV5-1 and TRBJ1-2, with a tentative D call TRBD1 (5 bases). The V gene lost 4 bases and the J gene lost 3 bases, with 13 bases spanning the gap. The CDR3 sequence is 14 residues long. Germline CDR1 is SGHRS and CDR2 is YFSETQ. The CDR3 nucleotides are TGCGCCAGCAGCAAGGACATCTGGGACTATGGCTACACCTTC. It encodes CASSKDIWDYGYTF.

This clonotype has at least ten counts. One junction end does not reproduce the germline sequence, and a read error may be involved. The J gene is TRBJ2-1, the V gene TRBV6-2 or TRBV6-3, with 13 bases that match TRBD2. CDR3 length: 12 residues. Per the germline V gene, CDR1 is MNHEY and CDR2 is SVGEGT. CDR3 coding DNA: TGTGCCAGCAGCGACACGGGACTAGCGGGATGGTTC. Translation: CASSDTGLAGWF.

This clonotype appeared many times. This chain links TRBV5-4 with TRBJ2-5; 10 nucleotides agree with TRBD1. With V trimmed by 4 bases and J by 5 bases, 5 bases remained unmatched. Germline-derived CDR1 and CDR2 are SGHNT and YYREEE (reference sequence). This CDR3 comprises 14 residues. CDR3 loop: CASSRDRGAETQYF. The CDR3 DNA sequence: TGTGCCAGCAGCCGGGACAGGGGTGCGGAGACCCAGTACTTC. Supplemented by reference TRBV5-4 and TRBJ2-5, the full variable domain reads ETGVTQSPTHLIKTRGQQVTLRCSSQSGHNTVSWYQQALGQGPQFIFQYYREEENGRGNFPPRFSGLQFPNYSSELNVNALELDDSALYLCASSRDRGAETQYFGPGTRLLVL.

The table lists this clonotype with many counts. The J gene is TRBJ2-1, the V gene TRBV4-1; 9 bases align to TRBD2. Germline CDR1 MGHRA, CDR2 YSYEKL. The J segment lost 7 bases and the V segment lost 3 bases, leaving 13 bases of the junction unmatched. CDR3 size: 17 residues. The CDR3, as DNA: TGCGCCAGCAGCCAGGATTGGACTAGCGTCCGAACTAATGAGCAGTTCTTC. This encodes CASSQDWTSVRTNEQFF.

This clonotype appeared many times. The V and J genes are TRBV3-1 and TRBJ2-7, with TRBD2 matching 10 bases. The CDR3 is 16 residues long. The V gene end was trimmed by 2 bases and the J gene end by 6 bases; junction bases not matched to a gene: 10. Germline V gives CDR1 LGHDT, CDR2 YNNKEL (reference sequence). In nucleotides, the CDR3 is TGTGCCAGCAGCCAACTCTCATTAGCGGGAGGCTCCGAGCAGTACTTC. It is translated as CASSQLSLAGGSEQYF.

This clonotype was counted at least ten times. The chain combines TRBV19 with TRBJ2-3; 7 bases match TRBD2. V lost 6 bases, J lost 2 bases, and 8 bases stayed unmatched. This CDR3 spans 15 amino acids. The germline gives CDR1 LNHDA, CDR2 SQIVND (reference sequence). CDR3 nucleotide sequence: TGTGCCAGTAGATGGGGCGGGGGTATCACAGATACGCAGTATTTT. Translated, it gives CASRWGGGITDTQYF.

This clonotype was detected many times. This chain joins TRBV6-2 or TRBV6-3 and TRBJ2-2, with D possibly being TRBD2 (6 bases). In germline, CDR1 is MNHEY, CDR2 SVGEGT. The CDR3 contains 14 residues. With 8 bases removed from V and 1 base from J, the gap between germline ends came to 11 bases. CDR3 residues: CASGRTMNTGELFF. The CDR3, as DNA: TGTGCCAGCGGGCGGACTATGAACACCGGGGAGCTGTTTTTT.

This clonotype was counted ten times or more. The rearrangement joins TRBV5-1 to TRBJ2-1; D may be TRBD2 (6 bases). Germline-derived CDR1 and CDR2 are SGHRS and YFSETQ. CDR3 size: 15 residues. Trimming stripped 0 bases from V and 7 bases from J, with 14 bases between. The CDR3 DNA reads as TGCGCCAGCAGCTTGGTCCAGGGAGGTTATAATGAGCAGTTCTTC. This translates into CASSLVQGGYNEQFF.

This clonotype was counted ten times or more. The chain couples TRBV6-2 or TRBV6-3 to TRBJ1-5; 7 nucleotides align to TRBD1. Germline CDR1 reads MNHEY; CDR2 reads SVGEGT. V shed 7 bases, J shed 6 bases, and the junction held 6 bases outside the gene matches. This CDR3 contains 13 residues. The CDR3 nucleotides are TGTGCCAGCAAAGACAGGGAGTTTCAGCCCCAGCATTTT. Its protein is CASKDREFQPQHF.

This clonotype was picked up many times. The genes are TRBV6-7 and TRBJ2-3, with 10 bases identical to TRBD2. TRBV6-7 is an ORF for which the function is uncertain. The CDR3 consists of 17 residues. V trimming: 2 bases; J trimming: 4 bases; junction bases outside the gene matches: 9. The CDR3 nucleotides read TGTGCCAGCAGTTACCCCTGCCTAGCGGGAGTCCCAGATACGCAGTATTTT. As protein: CASSYPCLAGVPDTQYF.

This clonotype was found many times. The J gene is TRBJ2-7, the V gene TRBV5-4; 8 bases align to TRBD1. Trimming took 4 bases from V and 7 from J; bases not matched to a gene: 7. CDR3 length: 13 amino acids. In germline, CDR1 is SGHNT, CDR2 YYREEE (reference sequence). CDR3 nucleotides: TGTGCCAGCAGCCTAGACAGGGGCCGGGAGCAGTACTTC. As protein: CASSLDRGREQYF.

This clonotype occurred many times. The V gene is TRBV27, the J gene TRBJ2-6; unclear D gene. V was shortened by 1 base and J by 4 bases, with 8 bases between the two germline ends. Germline CDR1 MNHEY, CDR2 SMNVEV (reference sequence). CDR3 length: 15 amino acids. In DNA form, the CDR3 reads TGTGCCAGCAGTTTATTGGCAATCGGGGCCAACGTCCTGACTTTC. Its protein product is CASSLLAIGANVLTF.